Below, 29 T cell receptor beta chains from the same sample are listed, as sequenced in a study of neurological immune-mediated disorders. TCRdb independently ran MiXCR on the 5' RACE reads; one entry per CDR3 protein. The sample holds tens of thousands of distinct CDR3 sequences, roughly an eighth seen once. Input material: PBMCs. The receptors were gathered from a woman in her fifties or sixties with HTLV-1-associated myelopathy (HAM/TSP).

V is TRBV20-1 and J is TRBJ2-7, with D perhaps TRBD1 (5 bases). The CDR3 length is 16 residues. Trimming pared 5 bases from V and 3 bases from J, leaving 23 bases between. Germline V gene lookup returns CDR1 DFQATT and CDR2 SNEGSKA (reference sequence). The CDR3 DNA is TGCAGTGCTGCAATCCAGGACACGCACCGCCTCTACGAGCAGTACTTC. Its protein is CSAAIQDTHRLYEQYF.

This clonotype occurred many times. The gene calls are TRBV20-1 and TRBJ2-2, with 8 bases matching TRBD2. Trimming cost V 5 bases and J 0 bases; bases outside gene matches: 5. The CDR3 length is 15 residues. CDR1 is DFQATT, CDR2 SNEGSKA, per germline (reference sequence). As DNA, the CDR3 is TGCAGTGCTCTGGGACTAGTAGCGAACACCGGGGAGCTGTTTTTT. Protein: CSALGLVANTGELFF.

The chain employs TRBV20-1 and TRBJ2-3, with 10 bases aligning to TRBD2. The CDR3 is 16 amino acids. The junction had 11 bases not matched to a gene; V was cut back by 3 bases and J by 5 bases. Germline V CDR1 and CDR2: DFQATT, SNEGSKA (reference sequence). In DNA, the CDR3 is TGCAGTGCTAGGCTTAGGACTAGCGGACACATAGATACGCAGTATTTT. Protein product: CSARLRTSGHIDTQYF.

This clonotype has ten or more counts. This chain connects TRBV5-5 to TRBJ2-7, with TRBD1 identical over 10 bases. Germline V gives CDR1 SGHKS, CDR2 YYEKEE (reference sequence). CDR3 size: 15 residues. V lost 6 bases to trimming and J lost 6 bases; unmatched junction nucleotides: 12. The CDR3 loop reads CASTPTTGGESEQYF. CDR3 DNA: TGTGCCAGCACCCCCACGACAGGGGGCGAGTCCGAGCAGTACTTC.

This clonotype showed up many times. The J gene is TRBJ2-1, the V gene TRBV12-3 or TRBV12-4; TRBD2 matches at 8 bases. The CDR3 is made up of 13 amino acids. V was pared by 6 bases and J by 9 bases, with 7 bases of the junction left unmatched. CDR3 DNA sequence: TGTGCCAGCAGGACCTTGGCGGGGGGTGAGCAGTTCTTC. It translates to CASRTLAGGEQFF.

This clonotype was observed at least ten times. The J gene is TRBJ2-7, the V gene TRBV20-1; 7 nucleotides align to TRBD2. The length of the CDR3 is 12 residues. Germline-derived CDR1 and CDR2 are DFQATT and SNEGSKA (reference sequence). V shed 5 bases, J shed 6 bases, and the junction held 7 bases outside the gene matches. DNA for the CDR3: TGCAGTGCTGAAGGACTAGATGGCGAGCAGTACTTC. Translating gives CSAEGLDGEQYF.

With regard to this clonotype: One end of the junction varies from germline; a read error may be responsible. V and J are TRBV3-1 and TRBJ2-1; perhaps TRBD1 as D (6 bases). CDR3 length: 16 residues. Germline loops: CDR1 LGHDT, CDR2 YNNKEL (reference sequence). CDR3 region: CASRQDGRGGYNEQFF. As DNA, the CDR3 is TGTGCCAGCAGACAAGATGGTAGAGGGGGCTACAATGAGCAGTTCTTC.

This clonotype has a count of ten or more. The chain's CDR3 is CASSPTGPFTYEQYF. The CDR3 nucleotides read TGTGCCAGCAGTCCGACAGGGCCCTTTACCTACGAGCAGTACTTC. The rearrangement uses TRBV6-5 and TRBJ2-7; TRBD1 agrees at 7 bases. The CDR3 totals 15 residues. V shed 5 bases, J shed 2 bases, and the junction held 9 bases outside the gene matches. Germline V gene lookup returns CDR1 MNHEY and CDR2 SVGAGI.

By proportion, this clonotype is medium-sized. V and J are TRBV2 and TRBJ2-1; TRBD2 agrees at 7 bases. This CDR3 region has 14 residues. CDR1 and CDR2 (germline): SNHLY, FYNNEI. Trimming removed 8 bases from V and 3 bases from J; junction bases left unmatched: 7. The CDR3 coding sequence is TGTGCCAGCGGTGTGCTAGCGGACTACAATGAGCAGTTCTTC. It yields the protein CASGVLADYNEQFF.

This clonotype showed up many times. This chain connects TRBV5-1 to TRBJ1-2; TRBD1 might be the D (6 bases). CDR3 size: 14 residues. V was cut by 8 bases and J by 2 bases, with 16 bases left in between. Germline V CDR1 and CDR2: SGHRS, YFSETQ. The DNA of the CDR3 is TGCGCCAGACCCAACCGGGACACCAACTATGGCTACACCTTC. It encodes CARPNRDTNYGYTF.

This clonotype was seen at least ten times. V is TRBV4-3 and J is TRBJ2-1; D gene ambiguous. This CDR3 region has 16 residues. CDR1 and CDR2 (germline): LGHNA, YSLEER. The ends were cut back, 0 bases at V and 2 bases at J, with 11 bases in the middle. Here the CDR3 DNA reads TGCGCCAGCAGCCAAGAAGGAAGGGCCGCCTACAATGAGCAGTTCTTC. Residues: CASSQEGRAAYNEQFF.

This clonotype has ten or more counts. The V and J genes are TRBV3-1 and TRBJ2-7; D ambiguous. CDR1 and CDR2 (germline): LGHDT, YNNKEL (reference sequence). This CDR3 spans 16 amino acids. Trimming pared 1 base from V and 0 bases from J, leaving 13 bases between. CDR3 in amino acids: CASSQVIAGASYEQYF. The CDR3 nucleotides read TGTGCCAGCAGCCAAGTTATCGCAGGAGCCTCCTACGAGCAGTACTTC.

This clonotype was counted ten times or more. The chain couples TRBV20-1 to TRBJ2-1; D perhaps matches TRBD2 (5 bases). V was trimmed by 0 bases and J by 3 bases, leaving 15 bases between them. This CDR3 is built from 16 residues. The germline gives CDR1 DFQATT, CDR2 SNEGSKA (reference sequence). The CDR3 loop is CSARDKGAVIYNEQFF. The CDR3 nucleotides read TGCAGTGCTAGAGATAAGGGAGCGGTTATCTACAATGAGCAGTTCTTC.

This clonotype showed up many times. The CDR3 nucleotides are TGTGCCATCACAGAGACCCGCGGGCCCCAAGAGACCCAGTACTTC. Translating it yields CAITETRGPQETQYF. The chain recombines TRBV10-3 with TRBJ2-5, with D possibly TRBD2 on 5 matching bases. The ends were cut back, 7 bases at V and 1 base at J, with 16 bases in the middle. Germline V gene lookup returns CDR1 ENHRY and CDR2 SYGVKD. CDR3 size: 15 residues.

This clonotype was detected many times. The chain couples TRBV7-2 to TRBJ2-7; D possibly corresponds to TRBD1 (5 bases). The V gene lost 6 bases and the J gene lost 4 bases, with 16 bases spanning the gap. This CDR3 spans 14 amino acids. Germline V gives CDR1 SGHTA, CDR2 FQGNSA. CDR3 protein: CASRTGPQGYEQYF. The CDR3 DNA reads as TGTGCCAGCAGAACAGGACCTCAGGGATACGAGCAGTACTTC.

Ten or more counts support this clonotype. V is TRBV6-6 and J is TRBJ2-7; D ambiguous. The CDR3 length is 13 residues. The ends were cut back, 2 bases at V and 6 bases at J, with 11 bases in the middle. Germline values: CDR1 MNHNY, CDR2 SVGAGI (reference sequence). CDR3 coding DNA: TGTGCCAGCAGTTACGTCGGGCTTGGCGAGCAGTACTTC. Its protein product is CASSYVGLGEQYF.

There are many counts of this clonotype. This chain connects TRBV7-2 to TRBJ2-3; no clear D gene. Germline loops: CDR1 SGHTA, CDR2 FQGNSA. With 1 base removed from V and 1 base from J, the gap between germline ends came to 9 bases. This CDR3 has 15 residues. The CDR3 DNA sequence: TGTGCCAGCAGCTTAGAGGGAAGAGGCACAGATACGCAGTATTTT. Its translation is CASSLEGRGTDTQYF.

This clonotype was counted at least ten times. V gene TRBV5-1 combines with J gene TRBJ2-2; 9 bases are shared with TRBD1. V lost 2 bases to trimming and J lost 5 bases; unmatched junction nucleotides: 4. The V gene's germline CDR1 is SGHRS and CDR2 YFSETQ. The CDR3 runs to 15 residues. The DNA of the CDR3 is TGCGCCAGCAGCTTACAGGGGGCTGGGACCGGGGAGCTGTTTTTT. Protein sequence: CASSLQGAGTGELFF. Full variable domain (rest looked up from reference TRBV5-1 and TRBJ2-2): KAGVTQTPRYLIKTRGQQVTLSCSPISGHRSVSWYQQTPGQGLQFLFEYFSETQRNKGNFPGRFSGRQFSNSRSEMNVSTLELGDSALYLCASSLQGAGTGELFFGEGSRLTVL.

The sample holds many counts of this clonotype. The CDR3 sequence is CASSLVVWGSGGITGELFF. Here the CDR3 DNA reads TGTGCCAGCAGCTTAGTCGTGTGGGGTAGCGGGGGGATAACCGGGGAGCTGTTTTTT. V usage is TRBV7-2 and J usage is TRBJ2-2; 10 bases agree with TRBD2. The V gene end was trimmed by 1 base and the J gene end by 5 bases; junction bases not matched to a gene: 13. Germline CDR1 and CDR2: SGHTA and FQGNSA. This CDR3 has 19 residues. The full variable domain, completed using reference TRBV7-2 and TRBJ2-2, is GAGVSQSPSNKVTEKGKDVELRCDPISGHTALYWYRQSLGQGLEFLIYFQGNSAPDKSGLPSDRFSAERTGGSVSTLTIQRTQQEDSAVYLCASSLVVWGSGGITGELFFGEGSRLTVL.

This clonotype has at least ten counts. The chain has TRBV6-5 and TRBJ2-6, with D uncertain. Germline loops: CDR1 MNHEY, CDR2 SVGAGI. CDR3 length: 12 amino acids. Between the trimmed V and J ends, which lost 6 bases and 2 bases, there was a span of 2 bases. Here the CDR3 reads CASSPGANVLTF. CDR3 bases: TGTGCCAGCAGCCCTGGGGCCAACGTCCTGACTTTC.

This clonotype was found many times. The chain is built from TRBV12-3 or TRBV12-4 and TRBJ1-3; D not certain. The CDR3 has 15 amino acids. V lost 2 bases and J lost 0, with 8 bases in between. CDR3 DNA: TGTGCCAGCAGTTTACACATCAGCTCTGGAAACACCATATATTTT. It specifies CASSLHISSGNTIYF.

This clonotype was counted ten times or more. This sequence joins TRBV30 and TRBJ2-4; D is tentatively TRBD1 or TRBD2 (5 bases each). Germline assignment: CDR1 GTSNPN and CDR2 SVGIG (reference sequence). V lost 2 bases and J lost 9, with 17 bases in between. The CDR3 spans 14 residues. Here the CDR3 reads CAWSLGTMDPIQYF. In DNA, the CDR3 is TGTGCCTGGAGTCTAGGGACGATGGACCCCATTCAGTACTTC.

In its sample, this clonotype was seen many times. The V call is TRBV20-1, the J call TRBJ1-2; D is ambiguous. The CDR3 consists of 10 residues. Germline CDR1 is DFQATT and CDR2 is SNEGSKA (reference sequence). V lost 6 bases and J 8 bases, leaving 10 bases between the germline ends. The CDR3 region has the DNA TGCAGTGCCGCCCCCTCGGGCTACACCTTC. As protein: CSAAPSGYTF.

This clonotype showed up many times. This chain connects TRBV15 to TRBJ1-2; D ambiguous. Between the trimmed V and J ends, which lost 0 bases and 0 bases, there was a span of 11 bases. Germline V CDR1 and CDR2: LNHNV, YYDKDF (reference sequence). There are 16 residues in the CDR3. CDR3 nucleotides: TGTGCCACCAGCAGAGATAGGGCAGGCGCTAACTATGGCTACACCTTC. This gives the protein CATSRDRAGANYGYTF.

The sample holds many counts of this clonotype. The J gene is TRBJ2-2, the V gene TRBV29-1; D ambiguous. Deletions cut 3 bases from V and 5 bases from J, with 7 bases between. The germline V gene has CDR1 SQVTM and CDR2 ANQGSEA. This CDR3 contains 12 residues. CDR3 loop: CSVEWGTGELFF. The DNA of the CDR3 is TGCAGCGTTGAGTGGGGAACCGGGGAGCTGTTTTTT.

At least ten counts were recorded for this clonotype. The V call is TRBV20-1, the J call TRBJ2-3, with D perhaps TRBD2 (5 bases). V was clipped by 7 bases and J by 2 bases, with 25 bases between them. Germline CDR1 and CDR2: DFQATT and SNEGSKA (reference sequence). CDR3 length equals 17 residues. As DNA, the CDR3 is TGCAGTGTGTCTGTGGGAGAAGTATCGCGGGTCACAGATACGCAGTATTTT. It yields the protein CSVSVGEVSRVTDTQYF.

This clonotype was recorded many times. The chain links TRBV27 to TRBJ1-2; the match to TRBD1 covers 8 bases. The CDR3 totals 15 residues. J was trimmed by 3 bases and V by 8 bases; bases with no gene match: 11. Germline V CDR1 and CDR2: MNHEY, SMNVEV (reference sequence). The CDR3 DNA is TGTGCCAGCCGCCAGACGGACAGGGACGACTATGGCTACACCTTC. Its protein product is CASRQTDRDDYGYTF.

This clonotype was recorded many times. The chain's CDR3 is CASSGLVGRGNTGELFF. CDR3 bases: TGTGCCAGCAGTGGCCTCGTCGGGAGGGGGAACACCGGGGAGCTGTTTTTT. V usage is TRBV6-1 and J usage is TRBJ2-2, with TRBD2 identical over 8 bases. Germline assignment: CDR1 MNHNS and CDR2 SASEGT. This CDR3 contains 17 residues. J lost 1 base, V lost 4 bases, and 8 bases had no gene match.

A word on this clonotype: At one of its ends the junction is not consistent with the germline gene, which may arise from a read error. The chain has TRBV3-1 and TRBJ2-7; tentatively, D is TRBD2 (7 bases). This CDR3 region has 15 residues. Germline V CDR1 and CDR2: LGHDT, YNNKEL (reference sequence). CDR3 amino acids: CVSSQGAGAAYEQYF. The DNA for the CDR3 is TGTGTCAGCAGCCAAGGGGCGGGGGCCGCCTACGAGCAGTACTTC.